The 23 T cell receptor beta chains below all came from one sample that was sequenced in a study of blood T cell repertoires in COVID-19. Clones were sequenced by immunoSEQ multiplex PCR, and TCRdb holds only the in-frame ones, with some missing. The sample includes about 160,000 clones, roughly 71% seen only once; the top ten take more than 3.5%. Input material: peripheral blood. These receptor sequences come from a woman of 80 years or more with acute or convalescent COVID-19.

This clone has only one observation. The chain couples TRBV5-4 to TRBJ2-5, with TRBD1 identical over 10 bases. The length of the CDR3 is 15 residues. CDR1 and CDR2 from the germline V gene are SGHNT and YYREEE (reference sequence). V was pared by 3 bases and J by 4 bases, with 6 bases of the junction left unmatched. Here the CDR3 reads CASSSAGTGAETQYF. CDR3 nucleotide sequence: TGTGCCAGCAGCTCGGCCGGGACAGGGGCAGAGACCCAGTACTTC.

The chain's CDR3 is CASSPGTGNTDTQYF. The CDR3 coding sequence is TGTGCCAGCAGCCCGGGGACAGGGAACACAGATACGCAGTATTTT. The rearrangement links TRBV11-2 to TRBJ2-3, with 9 positions matching TRBD1. Germline values: CDR1 SGHAT, CDR2 FQNNGV. The CDR3 runs to 15 residues. Trimming at V came to 5 bases and at J to 2 bases, leaving 5 bases not matched to a gene.

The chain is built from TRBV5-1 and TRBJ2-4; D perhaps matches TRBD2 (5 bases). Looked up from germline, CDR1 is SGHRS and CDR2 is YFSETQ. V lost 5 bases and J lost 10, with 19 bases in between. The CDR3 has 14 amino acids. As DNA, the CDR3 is TGCGCCAGCAGTCCCGACTGGATCAGAGGGATTCAGTACTTC. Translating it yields CASSPDWIRGIQYF. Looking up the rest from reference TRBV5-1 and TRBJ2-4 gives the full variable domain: KAGVTQTPRYLIKTRGQQVTLSCSPISGHRSVSWYQQTPGQGLQFLFEYFSETQRNKGNFPGRFSGRQFSNSRSEMNVSTLELGDSALYLCASSPDWIRGIQYFGAGTRLSVL.

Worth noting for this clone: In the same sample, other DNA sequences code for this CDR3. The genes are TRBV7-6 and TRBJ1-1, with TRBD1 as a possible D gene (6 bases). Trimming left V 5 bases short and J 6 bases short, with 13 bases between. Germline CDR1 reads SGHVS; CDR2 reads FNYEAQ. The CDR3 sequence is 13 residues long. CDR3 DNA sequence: TGTGCCAGCAGCCTAGGACAGCTCTCTGAAGCTTTCTTT. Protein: CASSLGQLSEAFF.

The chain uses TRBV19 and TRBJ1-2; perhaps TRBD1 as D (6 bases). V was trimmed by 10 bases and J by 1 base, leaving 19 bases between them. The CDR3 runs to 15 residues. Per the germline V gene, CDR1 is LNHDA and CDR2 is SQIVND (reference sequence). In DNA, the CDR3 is TGTGCCACCCGTTCCCTGGACAGCCTTAACTATGGCTACACCTTC. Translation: CATRSLDSLNYGYTF.

The chain's CDR3 is CASSDQTSGGAMGYEQYF. The DNA of the CDR3 is TGTGCCAGCAGTGACCAGACTAGCGGGGGGGCAATGGGCTACGAGCAGTACTTC. The chain uses TRBV3-1 (or the pseudogene TRBV3-2) and TRBJ2-7; 14 bases map to TRBD2. J lost 3 bases, V lost 6 bases, and 13 bases had no gene match. The CDR3 has 18 amino acids. Per germline, CDR1 LGHDT and CDR2 YNNKEL (reference sequence).

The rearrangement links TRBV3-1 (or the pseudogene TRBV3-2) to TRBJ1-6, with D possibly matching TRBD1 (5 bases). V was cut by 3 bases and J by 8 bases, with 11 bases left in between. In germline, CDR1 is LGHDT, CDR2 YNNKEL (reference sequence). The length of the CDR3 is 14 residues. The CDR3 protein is CASSHRVIDSPLHF. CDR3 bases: TGTGCCAGCAGCCACAGGGTAATCGATTCACCCCTCCACTTT.

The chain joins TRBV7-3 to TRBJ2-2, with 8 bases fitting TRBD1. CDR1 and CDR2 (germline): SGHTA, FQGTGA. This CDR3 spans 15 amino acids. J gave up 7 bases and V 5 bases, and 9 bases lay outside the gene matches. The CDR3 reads CASSPGQGGIGELFF. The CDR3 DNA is TGTGCCAGCAGCCCAGGACAGGGCGGCATCGGGGAGCTGTTTTTT. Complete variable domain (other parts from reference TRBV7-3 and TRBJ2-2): GAGVSQTPSNKVTEKGKYVELRCDPISGHTALYWYRQSLGQGPEFLIYFQGTGAADDSGLPNDRFFAVRPEGSVSTLKIQRTERGDSAVYLCASSPGQGGIGELFFGEGSRLTVL.

The CDR3 is CASSPAHLAGGYEQYF. The CDR3 DNA sequence: TGTGCCAGCAGCCCTGCCCACCTAGCGGGGGGATACGAGCAGTACTTC. The chain is built from TRBV13 and TRBJ2-7; 11 bases are a match to TRBD2. The germline CDR1 and CDR2 sequences are PRHDT and FYEKMQ (reference sequence). V was clipped by 5 bases and J by 4 bases; unmatched bases: 10. This CDR3 has 16 residues.

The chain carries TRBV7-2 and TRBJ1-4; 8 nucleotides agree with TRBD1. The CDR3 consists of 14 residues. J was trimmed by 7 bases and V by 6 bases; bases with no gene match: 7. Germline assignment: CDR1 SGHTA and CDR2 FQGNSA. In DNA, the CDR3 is TGTGCCAGCAGTTCCAGGGGGCGTTTTGAAAAACTGTTTTTT. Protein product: CASSSRGRFEKLFF. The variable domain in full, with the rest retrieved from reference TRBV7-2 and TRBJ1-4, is GAGVSQSPSNKVTEKGKDVELRCDPISGHTALYWYRQSLGQGLEFLIYFQGNSAPDKSGLPSDRFSAERTGGSVSTLTIQRTQQEDSAVYLCASSSRGRFEKLFFGSGTQLSVL.

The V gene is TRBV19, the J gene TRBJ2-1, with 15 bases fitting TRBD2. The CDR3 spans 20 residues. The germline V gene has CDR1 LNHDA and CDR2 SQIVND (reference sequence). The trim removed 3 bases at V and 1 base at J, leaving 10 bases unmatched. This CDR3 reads CASSIRGLAGGPTSYNEQFF. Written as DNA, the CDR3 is TGTGCCAGTAGTATCCGAGGACTAGCGGGAGGGCCTACTTCCTACAATGAGCAGTTCTTC.

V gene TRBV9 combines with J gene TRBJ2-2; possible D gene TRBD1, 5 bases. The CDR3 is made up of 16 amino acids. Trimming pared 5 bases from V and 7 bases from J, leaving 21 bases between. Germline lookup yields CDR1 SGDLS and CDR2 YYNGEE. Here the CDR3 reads CASSEQGSVYVGELFF. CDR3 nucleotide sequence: TGTGCCAGCAGTGAGCAGGGTTCGGTGTATGTCGGGGAGCTGTTTTTT.

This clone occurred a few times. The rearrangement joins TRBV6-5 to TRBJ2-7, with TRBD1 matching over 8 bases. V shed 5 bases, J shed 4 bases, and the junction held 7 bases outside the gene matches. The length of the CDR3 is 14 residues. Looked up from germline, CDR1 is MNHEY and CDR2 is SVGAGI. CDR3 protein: CASSLDRGTYEQYF. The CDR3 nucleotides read TGTGCCAGCAGTCTCGACAGGGGAACTTACGAGCAGTACTTC.

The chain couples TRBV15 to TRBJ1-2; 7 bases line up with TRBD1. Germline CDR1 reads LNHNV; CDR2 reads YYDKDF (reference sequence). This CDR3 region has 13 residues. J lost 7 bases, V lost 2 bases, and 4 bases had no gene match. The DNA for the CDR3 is TGTGCCACCAGCAGATTAGGGGGCCCTGGCTACACCTTC. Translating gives CATSRLGGPGYTF. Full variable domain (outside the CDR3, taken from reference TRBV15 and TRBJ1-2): DAMVIQNPRYQVTQFGKPVTLSCSQTLNHNVMYWYQQKSSQAPKLLFHYYDKDFNNEADTPDNFQSRRPNTSFCFLDIRSPGLGDTAMYLCATSRLGGPGYTFGSGTRLTVV.

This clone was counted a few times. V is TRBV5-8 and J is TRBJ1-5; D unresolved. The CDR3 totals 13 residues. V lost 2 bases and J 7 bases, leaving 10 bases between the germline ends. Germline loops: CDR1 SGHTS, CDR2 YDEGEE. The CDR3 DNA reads TGTGCCAGCAGCTTAAGCCCCTACCAGCCCCAGCATTTT. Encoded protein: CASSLSPYQPQHF.

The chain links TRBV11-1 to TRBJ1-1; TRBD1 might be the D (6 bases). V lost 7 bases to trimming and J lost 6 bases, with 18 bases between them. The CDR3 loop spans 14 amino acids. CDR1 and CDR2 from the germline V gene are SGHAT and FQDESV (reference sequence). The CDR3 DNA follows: TGTGCCAGCACTAAAAAAGTTGGGGGCTCTGAAGCTTTCTTT. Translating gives CASTKKVGGSEAFF.

The CDR3 region is CAISLLASETQYF. CDR3 bases: TGTGCCATCAGTTTACTAGCGTCAGAGACCCAGTACTTC. The chain links TRBV10-3 to TRBJ2-5; TRBD2 matches at 7 bases. Trimming took 5 bases from V and 4 from J; bases not matched to a gene: 4. This CDR3 has 13 amino acids. The germline V gene encodes CDR1 ENHRY and CDR2 SYGVKD.

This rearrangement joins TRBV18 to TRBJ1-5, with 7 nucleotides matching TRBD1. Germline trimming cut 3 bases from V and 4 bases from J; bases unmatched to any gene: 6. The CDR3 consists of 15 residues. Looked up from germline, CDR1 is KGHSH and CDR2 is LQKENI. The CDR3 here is CASSPRDSANQPQHF. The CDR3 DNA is TGTGCCAGCTCACCCCGGGACAGCGCGAATCAGCCCCAGCATTTT.

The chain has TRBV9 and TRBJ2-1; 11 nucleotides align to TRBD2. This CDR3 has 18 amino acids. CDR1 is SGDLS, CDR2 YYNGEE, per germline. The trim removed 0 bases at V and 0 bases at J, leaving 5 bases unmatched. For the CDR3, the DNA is TGTGCCAGCAGCGTAGGGCTAGCGGGGGGCCGCTCCTACAATGAGCAGTTCTTC. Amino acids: CASSVGLAGGRSYNEQFF. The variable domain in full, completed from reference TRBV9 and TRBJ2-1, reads DSGVTQTPKHLITATGQRVTLRCSPRSGDLSVYWYQQSLDQGLQFLIQYYNGEERAKGNILERFSAQQFPDLHSELNLSSLELGDSALYFCASSVGLAGGRSYNEQFFGPGTRLTVL.

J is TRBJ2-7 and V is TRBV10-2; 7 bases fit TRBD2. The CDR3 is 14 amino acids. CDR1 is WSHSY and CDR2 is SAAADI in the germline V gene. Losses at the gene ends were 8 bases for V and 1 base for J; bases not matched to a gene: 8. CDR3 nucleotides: TGCGCCAGCTGCTTGGCTAGCGGTTCCTACGAGCAGTACTTC. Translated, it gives CASCLASGSYEQYF.

CDR3 protein: CASSQDSVPYNEQFF. The CDR3 coding sequence is TGTGCCAGCAGCCAAGATAGTGTTCCCTACAATGAGCAGTTCTTC. V and J are TRBV3-1 (or the pseudogene TRBV3-2) and TRBJ2-1, with D hard to call. Trimming removed 0 bases from V and 2 bases from J, with 8 bases in between. CDR3 size: 15 residues. The germline gives CDR1 LGHDT, CDR2 YNNKEL (reference sequence).

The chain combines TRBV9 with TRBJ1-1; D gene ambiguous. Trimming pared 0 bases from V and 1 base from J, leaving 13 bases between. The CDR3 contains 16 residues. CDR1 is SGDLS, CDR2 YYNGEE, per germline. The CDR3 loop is CASSVGSGNKNTEAFF. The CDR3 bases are TGTGCCAGCAGCGTAGGGTCCGGGAACAAGAACACTGAAGCTTTCTTT.

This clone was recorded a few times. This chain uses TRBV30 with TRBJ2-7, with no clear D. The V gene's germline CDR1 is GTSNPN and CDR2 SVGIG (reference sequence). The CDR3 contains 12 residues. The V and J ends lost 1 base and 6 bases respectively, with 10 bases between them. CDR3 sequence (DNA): TGTGCCTGGAGTGCCCAACGGAGCGAGCAGTACTTC. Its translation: CAWSAQRSEQYF.